This T cell receptor beta chain is drawn from a study of blood T cell repertoires in COVID-19. Study in general: PBMCs, B-cell-depleted T cells, or T cells were the source of the cDNA or gDNA that made up the material.

In the authors' methods: The assay estimated nucleated cells by amplifying reference gene primers. The table came from immunoSEQ multiplex PCR; TCRdb's copy has only in-frame clones and leaves some out. That table gives V, J and clone size, and the DNA gave D and trimming. The sample yields about 110,000 clones, 89% seen once. Germline trimming cut 4 bases from V and 5 bases from J; bases unmatched to any gene: 7. The germline CDR1 and CDR2 sequences are SEHNR and FQNEAQ (reference sequence). CDR3 length equals 15 residues. The J gene is TRBJ2-3, the V gene TRBV7-9; 9 bases are shared with TRBD1. Sample: peripheral blood. This receptor was identified in a middle-aged man with active or convalescent COVID-19. The CDR3 DNA reads as TGTGCCAGCAGCTCCCCGGGACAGGGTGTAGATACGCAGTATTTT. Residues: CASSSPGQGVDTQYF.